The 20 T cell receptor beta chains reported below all come from one sample, sequenced in a study of blood T cell repertoires in COVID-19 (dated by TCRdb to between 2020 and 2021). The method was the immunoSEQ multiplex PCR assay. In its TCRdb copy, this immuneACCESS table keeps in-frame sequences only and misses some clones. Where compared with another copy, unresolved V genes explain less than half of these, and the others have no known cause. The sample table contains 150,000 to 200,000 clones; only one count was recorded for around 90% of them. Almost 5% of the sample lies in the top ten. Sequenced sample: peripheral blood. The receptor source for this set is a man aged 18 to 35 with COVID-19, enrolled during active disease.

The rearrangement joins TRBV28 to TRBJ2-2, with 11 bases lining up with TRBD2. Per germline, CDR1 MDHEN and CDR2 SYDVKM. CDR3 size: 16 residues. V lost 9 bases and J lost 4; bases outside the gene matches: 10. The CDR3 sequence is CASSYSGRAGTGELFF. The CDR3 DNA sequence: TGTGCCAGTTCGTATAGCGGGAGGGCCGGCACCGGGGAGCTGTTTTTT.

This chain connects TRBV10-3 to TRBJ1-2; 11 nucleotides line up with TRBD1. This CDR3 has 13 amino acids. Trimming took 8 bases from V and 7 from J; bases not matched to a gene: 6. Germline-derived CDR1 and CDR2 are ENHRY and SYGVKD. CDR3 loop: CAIFPGQGGGYTF. CDR3 bases: TGTGCCATCTTTCCGGGACAGGGGGGTGGCTACACCTTC.

The rearrangement joins TRBV6-2 or TRBV6-3 to TRBJ2-7; D is unresolved. The CDR3 consists of 10 residues. V dropped 4 bases and J dropped 8 bases, with 6 bases sitting between them. Germline V gene lookup returns CDR1 MNHEY and CDR2 SVGEGT. The CDR3 protein is CASSWPKQYF. In nucleotides, the CDR3 is TGTGCCAGCAGTTGGCCCAAGCAGTACTTC.

DNA of the CDR3: TGTGCCAGCAGCTTAGGGGGACAGAAACAAGAGACCCAGTACTTC. Residues: CASSLGGQKQETQYF. The V and J genes are TRBV7-7 and TRBJ2-5; TRBD1 agrees at 7 bases. V dropped 1 base and J dropped 2; count of bases not matched to a gene: 4. The CDR3 extends over 15 amino acids. The germline V gene has CDR1 SSHAT and CDR2 FNYEAQ (reference sequence).

V and J are TRBV30 and TRBJ2-1; D is perhaps TRBD2 (6 bases). With 1 base removed from V and 8 bases from J, the gap between germline ends came to 12 bases. The length of the CDR3 is 13 residues. Per germline, CDR1 GTSNPN and CDR2 SVGIG (reference sequence). For the CDR3, the DNA is TGTGCCTGGAGTGACGGGAGTGGAGATGAGCAGTTCTTC. The encoded protein is CAWSDGSGDEQFF. The complete variable domain, with remaining parts taken from reference TRBV30 and TRBJ2-1, reads SQTIHQWPATLVQPVGSPLSLECTVEGTSNPNLYWYRQAAGRGLQLLFYSVGIGQISSEVPQNLSASRPQDRQFILSSKKLLLSDSGFYLCAWSDGSGDEQFFGPGTRLTVL.

The chain has TRBV21-1 and TRBJ2-1; the listed D gene, TRBD2, was not tested against the DNA. TRBV21-1 has pseudogene status. The CDR3 spans 15 residues. This CDR3 is CASSGAGDSYNEQFF. CDR3 nucleotide sequence: TGTGCCAGCAGCGGCGCGGGAGACTCCTACAATGAGCAGTTCTTC.

The genes are TRBV19 and TRBJ2-7, with 7 bases that match TRBD1. Trimming removed 5 bases from V and 4 bases from J; junction bases left unmatched: 8. CDR1 LNHDA and CDR2 SQIVND come from the germline V gene (reference sequence). CDR3 length: 14 residues. CDR3 region: CASSPPGQNYEQYF. DNA for the CDR3: TGTGCCAGTAGTCCCCCGGGACAGAATTACGAGCAGTACTTC.

About this clone itself: At one end, the junction sequence differs from germline, possibly due to a read error. This chain uses TRBV5-8 with TRBJ1-4; 10 nucleotides match TRBD1. The germline gives CDR1 SGHTS, CDR2 YDEGEE. CDR3 size: 18 residues. CDR3 DNA: TGTGCCAGCAGCTTGGATGGGACAGGGGTCGGGGATGAAGAAAAACTGCTTTTT. Translation gives CASSLDGTGVGDEEKLLF.

This chain links TRBV2 with TRBJ2-2; 7 bases agree with TRBD1. V gave up 6 bases and J gave up 7 bases; unmatched junction bases: 8. Germline V gene lookup returns CDR1 SNHLY and CDR2 FYNNEI. CDR3 size: 14 residues. The CDR3 bases are TGTGCCAGCAGGACGGACAGGAGAGGCGGGGAGCTGTTTTTT. Protein: CASRTDRRGGELFF.

The chain combines TRBV27 with TRBJ2-1, with TRBD1 matching 7 bases. V dropped 6 bases and J dropped 5; count of bases not matched to a gene: 4. This CDR3 region has 13 residues. CDR1 is MNHEY, CDR2 SMNVEV, per germline (reference sequence). The CDR3 is CASSYRGNNEQFF. The CDR3 bases are TGTGCCAGCAGCTACAGGGGAAACAATGAGCAGTTCTTC.

The V gene is TRBV27, the J gene TRBJ2-2; D may be TRBD1 (7 bases). The CDR3 runs to 16 residues. Trimming pared 10 bases from V and 4 bases from J, leaving 22 bases between. Germline CDR1 is MNHEY and CDR2 is SMNVEV (reference sequence). CDR3 nucleotides: TGTGCCACCAGGGCCCTAGGAGGGGGCGGCACCGGGGAGCTGTTTTTT. This translates into CATRALGGGGTGELFF.

V usage is TRBV18 and J usage is TRBJ1-1, with D tentatively TRBD1 (6 bases). CDR1 is KGHSH and CDR2 is LQKENI in the germline V gene. Trimming took off 5 bases at V and 1 base at J, with 11 bases between the two ends. The length of the CDR3 is 14 residues. In DNA form, the CDR3 reads TGTGCCAGCTCAGGACAGTTGACGAACACTGAAGCTTTCTTT. Amino acid sequence: CASSGQLTNTEAFF.

The rearrangement joins TRBV5-5 to TRBJ1-5; no reliable D call. This CDR3 has 13 residues. CDR1 SGHKS and CDR2 YYEKEE come from the germline V gene (reference sequence). The V end was cut by 5 bases, the J end by 6 bases, with 12 bases between. CDR3 in DNA: TGTGCCAGCAGTTCCGGGATGAGTCAGCCCCAGCATTTT. Residues: CASSSGMSQPQHF.

The chain recombines TRBV11-3 with TRBJ2-7; a possible D gene is TRBD1 (7 bases). The CDR3 consists of 15 residues. Trimming shortened V by 8 bases and J by 3 bases, and 20 bases separated the two germline ends. Germline V gene lookup returns CDR1 SGHNT and CDR2 YENEEA. CDR3 coding DNA: TGTGCCAGCTCTGACCGGGCAGGGGGAGGCTACGAGCAGTACTTC. Amino acid sequence: CASSDRAGGGYEQYF.

This chain joins TRBV28 and TRBJ2-3; D is unresolved. With 2 bases removed from V and 0 bases from J, the gap between germline ends came to 9 bases. The CDR3 sequence is 15 residues long. The germline V gene has CDR1 MDHEN and CDR2 SYDVKM. CDR3 coding DNA: TGTGCCAGCAGTTTACAGCGAACGAGCACAGATACGCAGTATTTT. Its translation: CASSLQRTSTDTQYF.

The chain uses TRBV19 and TRBJ2-3; TRBD1 matches at 10 bases. Germline V gene sequence: CDR1 LNHDA, CDR2 SQIVND (reference sequence). This CDR3 region has 15 residues. With 8 bases clipped from V and 4 bases from J, the junction kept 9 bases outside the gene matches. CDR3 protein: CASQTGTGEADTQYF. The CDR3 region has the DNA TGTGCCAGTCAAACCGGGACAGGGGAAGCAGATACGCAGTATTTT.

V is TRBV30 and J is TRBJ1-6; 7 nucleotides line up with TRBD1. V lost 4 bases, J lost 7 bases, and 7 bases stayed unmatched. CDR3 length equals 14 residues. Germline V gives CDR1 GTSNPN, CDR2 SVGIG (reference sequence). The CDR3 here is CAWTDRYKNSPLHF. DNA of the CDR3: TGTGCCTGGACGGACAGGTACAAGAATTCACCCCTCCACTTT.

The chain has TRBV11-2 and TRBJ2-7; a possible D gene is TRBD2 (5 bases). This CDR3 comprises 14 residues. Germline V gene lookup returns CDR1 SGHAT and CDR2 FQNNGV. V gave up 2 bases and J gave up 4 bases, with 12 bases separating them. In DNA, the CDR3 is TGTGCCAGCAGCTTATATGTTTCGGGATACGAGCAGTACTTC. Encoded protein: CASSLYVSGYEQYF.

The CDR3 is CSVDTTGRSEKLFF. In nucleotides, the CDR3 is TGCAGCGTTGACACTACAGGGAGAAGTGAAAAACTGTTTTTT. V and J are TRBV29-1 and TRBJ1-4, with TRBD1 as a possible D gene (6 bases). In germline, CDR1 is SQVTM, CDR2 ANQGSEA. V was pared by 3 bases and J by 7 bases, with 15 bases between. CDR3 length: 14 residues.

The rearrangement uses TRBV11-3 and TRBJ2-1; 11 bases align to TRBD2. This CDR3 is 15 amino acids long. J was trimmed by 8 bases and V by 5 bases; bases with no gene match: 8. The germline CDR1 and CDR2 sequences are SGHNT and YENEEA. The CDR3 sequence is CASSPGTSGGDEQFF. In DNA form, the CDR3 reads TGTGCCAGCAGCCCAGGGACTAGCGGAGGGGATGAGCAGTTCTTC.